This T cell receptor beta chain was captured in a study of T cell repertoires in cytomegalovirus infection. Study-wide background: The study used recently identified HLA-C-restricted and well-studied HLA-B-restricted CMV epitopes.

Overall study results and limits: In two of eight donors, the top clonotype was HLA-C-restricted CMV-specific.

TCRdb re-called the reads with MiXCR, one entry per CDR3 protein. The sample carries around 360,000 distinct CDR3 sequences, roughly 34% recorded once. The CDR3 consists of 13 residues. The germline V gene has CDR1 SGHAT and CDR2 FQNNGV. With 2 bases removed from V and 4 bases from J, the gap between germline ends came to 8 bases. Details on this clonotype: Its cognate antigen is unknown.

This chain connects TRBV11-2 to TRBJ1-1; D gene uncertain. Sequenced material: cultured PBMCs, taken from culture after CMV antigen stimulation. The sequence was collected from a human donor in good health (CMV status not recorded). Some clones in this sample may be carry-over from other donors' samples. The CDR3 DNA reads TGTGCCAGCAGCTTATCCTCGGGCACTGAAGCTTTCTTT. This codes for CASSLSSGTEAFF.